This T cell receptor (beta chain) was recovered during a study of shared clonotypes between healthy human individuals. In the study overall: Aged 18 to 49, the donors were a couple of women and a few men. Study-level results: Sequencing depth was predicted to influence how clonotypes are shared among donors. What naive subsets generally showed was a larger estimated richness than memory subsets showed.

Trimming took off 3 bases at V and 8 bases at J, with 23 bases between the two ends. The CDR3 consists of 17 residues. Germline V gene sequence: CDR1 KGHSH, CDR2 LQKENI. Only CD45RO-negative cells positively selected for CCR7 counted as naive CD8 cells, so terminally differentiated effector memory CD45RA+ cells were excluded. Concerning this clone: Its antigen is unknown.

Researchers divided each subset's genomic DNA evenly across several immunoSEQ plates. Assay used: immunoSEQ multiplex PCR; TCRdb lists only in-frame clones, some missing. The data show millions of clones, roughly 91% seen once. V is TRBV18 and J is TRBJ2-1, with D perhaps matching TRBD1 or TRBD2 (6 bases each). The receptor's source is a man younger than 30 in good health. Some clones in this sample may be carry-over from other donors' samples. The sample was naive CD8+ T cells from PBMCs. The CDR3 nucleotides read TGTGCCAGCTCACCTAAATCGTATCCGGGGGCTTGGGATGAGCAGTTCTTC. It specifies CASSPKSYPGAWDEQFF.